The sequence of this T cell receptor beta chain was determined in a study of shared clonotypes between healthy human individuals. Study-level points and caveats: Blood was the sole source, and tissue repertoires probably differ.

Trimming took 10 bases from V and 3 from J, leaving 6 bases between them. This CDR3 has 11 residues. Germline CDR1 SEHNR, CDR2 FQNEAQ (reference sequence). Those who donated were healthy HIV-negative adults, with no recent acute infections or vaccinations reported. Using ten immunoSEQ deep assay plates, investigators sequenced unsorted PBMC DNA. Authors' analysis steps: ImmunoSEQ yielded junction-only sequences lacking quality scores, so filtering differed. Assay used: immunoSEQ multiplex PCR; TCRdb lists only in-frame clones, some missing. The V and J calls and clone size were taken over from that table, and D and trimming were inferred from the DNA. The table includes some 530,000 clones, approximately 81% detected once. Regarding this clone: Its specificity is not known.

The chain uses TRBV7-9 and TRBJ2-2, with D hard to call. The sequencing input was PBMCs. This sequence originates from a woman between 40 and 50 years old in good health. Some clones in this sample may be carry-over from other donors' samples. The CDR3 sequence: CATWDTGELFF. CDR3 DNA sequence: TGTGCCACATGGGACACCGGGGAGCTGTTTTTT. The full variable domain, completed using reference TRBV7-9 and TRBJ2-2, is DTGVSQNPRHKITKRGQNVTFRCDPISEHNRLYWYRQTLGQGPEFLTYFQNEAQLEKSRLLSDRFSAERPKGSFSTLEIQRTEQGDSAMYLCATWDTGELFFGEGSRLTVL.